The 22 T cell receptor beta chains reported below all come from one sample, sequenced in a study of blood T cell repertoires in COVID-19. This table comes from immunoSEQ multiplex PCR, and its TCRdb copy is limited to in-frame clones, with some not included. The data show more than 200,000 clones, about nine tenths seen once. The sequenced sample consisted of peripheral blood. These receptors were collected from a woman aged 45-65 years with acute or convalescent COVID-19.

The chain combines TRBV7-9 with TRBJ1-6; TRBD1 might be the D (5 bases). The CDR3 spans 15 residues. V was clipped by 5 bases and J by 5 bases, with 13 bases between them. Germline CDR1 and CDR2: SEHNR and FQNEAQ (reference sequence). The chain's CDR3 is CASSHLTDDNSPLHF. The CDR3 nucleotides read TGTGCCAGCAGCCACCTGACAGATGATAATTCACCCCTCCACTTT. The full variable domain, its missing parts supplied by reference TRBV7-9 and TRBJ1-6, is DTGVSQNPRHKITKRGQNVTFRCDPISEHNRLYWYRQTLGQGPEFLTYFQNEAQLEKSRLLSDRFSAERPKGSFSTLEIQRTEQGDSAMYLCASSHLTDDNSPLHFGNGTRLTVT.

This rearrangement joins TRBV5-6 to TRBJ1-2, with D unclear. V was trimmed by 6 bases and J by 0 bases, leaving 12 bases between them. The V gene's germline CDR1 is SGHDT and CDR2 YYEEEE. There are 14 residues in the CDR3. This CDR3 is CASTLGVSNYGYTF. CDR3 DNA: TGTGCCAGCACCCTGGGAGTTTCTAACTATGGCTACACCTTC.

The chain links TRBV4-1 to TRBJ2-7; D possibly corresponds to TRBD1 (5 bases). The CDR3 spans 12 residues. Germline V gene data show CDR1 as MGHRA and CDR2 as YSYEKL. Trimming stripped 5 bases from V and 4 bases from J, with 9 bases between. CDR3 loop: CASSSQGYEQYF. The CDR3 DNA reads TGCGCCAGCAGCTCCCAGGGTTACGAGCAGTACTTC.

CDR3 in amino acids: CASSVGSGGGTLGELFF. The DNA of the CDR3 is TGTGCCAGCAGCGTAGGGTCTGGGGGAGGTACCCTCGGGGAGCTGTTTTTT. The genes are TRBV9 and TRBJ2-2, with a tentative D call TRBD2 (6 bases). V shed 0 bases and J shed 7 bases, with 19 bases lying between them. Germline values: CDR1 SGDLS, CDR2 YYNGEE. The CDR3 length is 17 residues. The full variable domain, rest sourced from reference TRBV9 and TRBJ2-2, is DSGVTQTPKHLITATGQRVTLRCSPRSGDLSVYWYQQSLDQGLQFLIQYYNGEERAKGNILERFSAQQFPDLHSELNLSSLELGDSALYFCASSVGSGGGTLGELFFGEGSRLTVL.

In its sample, this clone was seen once. The chain joins TRBV6-2 or TRBV6-3 to TRBJ2-5; the D gene is possibly TRBD1 (5 bases). The V gene lost 2 bases and the J gene lost 2 bases, with 9 bases spanning the gap. The CDR3 loop spans 14 amino acids. The germline CDR1 and CDR2 sequences are MNHEY and SVGEGT. CDR3 protein: CASSYVTVQETQYF. DNA of the CDR3: TGTGCCAGCAGTTACGTGACAGTACAAGAGACCCAGTACTTC.

This clone appeared a few times. J is TRBJ2-7 and V is TRBV5-4; weak D call: TRBD2 (5 bases). V was pared by 2 bases and J by 1 base, with 10 bases between. The CDR3 has 14 amino acids. Germline lookup yields CDR1 SGHNT and CDR2 YYREEE (reference sequence). As DNA, the CDR3 is TGTGCCAGCAGCTTAGACGCGGGTTCCTACGAGCAGTACTTC. It yields the protein CASSLDAGSYEQYF.

V and J are TRBV27 and TRBJ1-5; D not resolved. The germline V and J ends were trimmed by 4 bases and 7 bases, with 20 bases remaining between them. Germline CDR1 reads MNHEY; CDR2 reads SMNVEV (reference sequence). This CDR3 comprises 16 residues. For the CDR3, the DNA is TGTGCCAGCAGTTCGGGGAGAGATGGTTCGGGGCAGCCCCAGCATTTT. Translation: CASSSGRDGSGQPQHF.

The rearrangement links TRBV4-2 to TRBJ2-2; TRBD2 matches at 8 bases. Trimming took 4 bases from V and 6 from J; bases not matched to a gene: 7. The CDR3 sequence is 15 residues long. Germline CDR1 and CDR2: LGHNA and YNFKEQ. CDR3: CASSLGGEGAGELFF. CDR3 coding DNA: TGTGCCAGCAGCCTCGGGGGGGAGGGAGCCGGGGAGCTGTTTTTT.

The chain recombines TRBV9 with TRBJ1-4; TRBD1 is a possible D gene (5 bases). Trimming left V 2 bases short and J 8 bases short, with 19 bases between. In germline, CDR1 is SGDLS, CDR2 YYNGEE. The CDR3 length is 16 residues. This CDR3 is CASSVQGDSNEEKLFF. CDR3 DNA: TGTGCCAGCAGCGTCCAAGGGGATAGTAACGAGGAAAAACTGTTTTTT.

This chain connects TRBV7-8 to TRBJ2-3; D gene unclear. This CDR3 is built from 13 residues. Germline CDR1 and CDR2: SGHVS and FQNEAQ. V gave up 4 bases and J gave up 2 bases, with 7 bases separating them. The CDR3 nucleotides are TGTGCCAGCAGCTCGAGGCCCACAGATACGCAGTATTTT. Its protein is CASSSRPTDTQYF.

This chain links TRBV12-3 or TRBV12-4 with TRBJ2-3; D remains unclear. Trimming cost V 0 bases and J 2 bases, with 3 bases left between them. The CDR3 runs 13 residues. CDR3 DNA sequence: TGTGCCAGCAGTTTAGCCTTCACAGATACGCAGTATTTT. Encoded protein: CASSLAFTDTQYF.

In DNA, the CDR3 is TGTGCCAGCAGTCGGGGGTATGAGACCCAGTACTTC. It codes for CASSRGYETQYF. The gene calls are TRBV3-1 (or the pseudogene TRBV3-2) and TRBJ2-5, with D possibly being TRBD2 (6 bases). Germline CDR1 LGHDT, CDR2 YNNKEL (reference sequence). V dropped 6 bases and J dropped 5 bases, with 10 bases sitting between them. The CDR3 contains 12 residues.

The chain's CDR3 is CATQGQQGGQPQHF. CDR3 DNA: TGTGCCACCCAAGGACAGCAGGGTGGTCAGCCCCAGCATTTT. The chain links TRBV6-5 to TRBJ1-5; weak D call: TRBD1 (6 bases). The CDR3 runs 14 residues. Germline loops: CDR1 MNHEY, CDR2 SVGAGI. V dropped 10 bases and J dropped 6 bases, with 19 bases sitting between them.

V gene TRBV29-1 combines with J gene TRBJ1-3; TRBD1 agrees at 8 bases. This CDR3 has 16 residues. V lost 4 bases and J lost 4; bases outside the gene matches: 12. Looked up from germline, CDR1 is SQVTM and CDR2 is ANQGSEA. DNA of the CDR3: TGCAGCGTTGCGATCGGACAGGGAGTAAGAGGAAACACCATATATTTT. Protein product: CSVAIGQGVRGNTIYF.

The chain is built from TRBV24-1 and TRBJ2-4; D gene unclear. The CDR3 is made up of 14 amino acids. CDR1 KGHDR and CDR2 SFDVKD come from the germline V gene. V dropped 3 bases and J dropped 1 base, with 6 bases sitting between them. This chain's CDR3 is CATSDTGAKNIQYF. The DNA for the CDR3 is TGTGCCACCAGTGATACCGGGGCCAAAAACATTCAGTACTTC.

V gene TRBV6-5 combines with J gene TRBJ2-7, with 8 bases that match TRBD1. The CDR3 totals 14 residues. V dropped 8 bases and J dropped 0; count of bases not matched to a gene: 6. CDR1 is MNHEY, CDR2 SVGAGI, per germline. The CDR3 region has the DNA TGTGCCAGCGGATCGACAGGGGTCTCCTACGAGCAGTACTTC. Amino acids: CASGSTGVSYEQYF.

This clone has only one observation. The genes are TRBV2 and TRBJ1-3; D is ambiguous. CDR1 SNHLY and CDR2 FYNNEI come from the germline V gene. The V end lost 2 bases, the J end lost 9 bases, and 20 bases lay between the germline ends. The CDR3 is made up of 16 amino acids. Here the CDR3 DNA reads TGTGCCAGCAGTGAATCCAGGTCCGAGATTCTGACCACCATATATTTT. Its translation is CASSESRSEILTTIYF.

In this sample, this clone turned up a few times. CDR3 DNA sequence: TGTGCCAGCAGCTTAGTGGCAGGGGGTCAGAACACTGAAGCTTTCTTT. It encodes CASSLVAGGQNTEAFF. The rearrangement joins TRBV7-6 to TRBJ1-1, with 7 bases identical to TRBD1. Trimming took 1 base from V and 1 from J; bases not matched to a gene: 6. The CDR3 is 16 amino acids. Germline V lookup: CDR1 SGHVS, CDR2 FNYEAQ.

The CDR3 bases are TGTGCCAGCAGCCCCGACAGGGGGCAAGGCTACACCTTC. Its protein product is CASSPDRGQGYTF. The chain couples TRBV6-5 to TRBJ1-2, with 10 bases that match TRBD1. The CDR3 contains 13 residues. V was clipped by 6 bases and J by 8 bases; unmatched bases: 6. Germline V gene lookup returns CDR1 MNHEY and CDR2 SVGAGI.

This clone was recorded a few times. This chain connects TRBV27 to TRBJ1-2, with unresolved D. V shed 3 bases and J shed 14 bases, with 4 bases lying between them. Germline lookup yields CDR1 MNHEY and CDR2 SMNVEV (reference sequence). The CDR3 is 8 residues long. DNA of the CDR3: TGTGCCAGCAGTTTTAAAACCTTC. Translating gives CASSFKTF.

This chain connects TRBV10-2 to TRBJ2-1, with 8 nucleotides matching TRBD2. The CDR3 runs 16 residues. Germline-derived CDR1 and CDR2 are WSHSY and SAAADI. Germline trimming cut 5 bases from V and 4 bases from J; bases unmatched to any gene: 10. CDR3 nucleotide sequence: TGCGCCAGCAGTAAAAGAGCGGGAGTTCTTTACAATGAGCAGTTCTTC. Translating gives CASSKRAGVLYNEQFF.

This chain joins TRBV12-3 or TRBV12-4 and TRBJ2-2; no reliable D call. The ends were cut back, 5 bases at V and 7 bases at J, with 8 bases in the middle. The CDR3 is 12 amino acids. The CDR3 DNA reads as TGTGCCAGCAGTAGCGTGGTCGGGGAGCTGTTTTTT. Protein product: CASSSVVGELFF.